This paragraph covers one TCR beta chain sequence. No antigen is known for it. Between the trimmed V and J ends, which lost 2 bases and 7 bases, there was a span of 14 bases. The CDR3 is 14 residues long. From germline, CDR1 is SGHTA and CDR2 FQGNSA. The sample belongs to a study of Ad26.COV2.S vaccination and SARS-CoV-2 variants. The overall study: Enrolled in COV1001, the donor was in the Ad26.COV2.S trial arm, which received the vaccine.

TCRdb keeps only in-frame clones here, not all; method: immunoSEQ multiplex PCR. Of roughly 300,000 clones in the sample, 86% are singletons; the top ten hold 9.5% to 12%. Overall study findings and caveats: Substantial breadth was reportedly displayed by spike-specific CD8+ and CD4+ T cell responses after vaccination. Comparable non-spike TCR breadth was observed in vaccine and placebo recipients. Vaccinees showed greater spike-specific TCR breadth than placebo recipients.

Described treatment: approximately 18 received Ad26.COV2.S at low or high dose, single or two shots; roughly five received placebo; per-sample allocation not given. Samples came from day 63 after the first vaccine or placebo injection. The source of this sequence is a person aged 18 to 65 who received the Ad26.COV2.S COVID-19 vaccine or a placebo. This specimen was peripheral blood, taken in a trial of Ad26.COV2.S vaccine versus placebo. J is TRBJ2-5 and V is TRBV7-2; D is unclear. This chain's CDR3 is CASSLPDGLGTQYF. CDR3 nucleotides: TGTGCCAGCAGCTTACCGGACGGCCTAGGGACCCAGTACTTC.